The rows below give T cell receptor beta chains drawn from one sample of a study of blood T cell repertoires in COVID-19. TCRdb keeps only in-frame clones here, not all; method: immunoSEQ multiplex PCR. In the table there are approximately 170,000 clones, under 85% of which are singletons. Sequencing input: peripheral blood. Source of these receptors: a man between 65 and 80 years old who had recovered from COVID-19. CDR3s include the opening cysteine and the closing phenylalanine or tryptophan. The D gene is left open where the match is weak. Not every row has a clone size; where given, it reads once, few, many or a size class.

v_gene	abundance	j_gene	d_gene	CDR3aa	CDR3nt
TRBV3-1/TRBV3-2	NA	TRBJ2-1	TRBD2	CASSQDLSGVYNEQFF	TGTGCCAGCAGCCAAGATCTTAGCGGGGTCTACAATGAGCAGTTCTTC
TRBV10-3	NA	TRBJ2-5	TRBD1	CAISESGRGPETQYF	TGTGCCATCAGTGAGTCGGGCAGGGGGCCTGAGACCCAGTACTTC
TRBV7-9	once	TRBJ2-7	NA	CASSSSGLSYEQYF	TGTGCCAGCAGCTCCTCAGGGTTGTCCTACGAGCAGTACTTC
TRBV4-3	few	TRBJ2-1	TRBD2	CASSQDLSGSSYNEQFF	TGCGCCAGCAGCCAAGATCTCAGCGGGAGTTCCTACAATGAGCAGTTCTTC
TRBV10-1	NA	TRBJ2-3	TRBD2	CASSEVLAGSTDTQYF	TGCGCCAGCAGTGAGGTACTAGCGGGAAGCACAGATACGCAGTATTTT
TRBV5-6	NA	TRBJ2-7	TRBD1	CASSPLGQGIPYEQYF	TGTGCCAGCAGCCCCCTTGGACAGGGGATACCCTACGAGCAGTACTTC
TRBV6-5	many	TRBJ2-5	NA	CASTSSVYQETQYF	TGTGCCAGCACCTCTAGCGTCTACCAAGAGACCCAGTACTTC
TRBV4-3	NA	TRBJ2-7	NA	CASSQESGEGEQYF	TGCGCCAGCAGCCAGGAATCCGGGGAAGGCGAGCAGTACTTC
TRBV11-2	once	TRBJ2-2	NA	CASSQIGDGELFF	TGTGCCAGCAGCCAGATAGGGGACGGGGAGCTGTTTTTT
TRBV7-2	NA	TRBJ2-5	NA	CASSLAGQGGETQYF	TGTGCCAGCAGCTTAGCGGGGCAGGGGGGAGAGACCCAGTACTTC
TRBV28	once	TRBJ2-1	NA	CASTSLARNNEQFF	TGTGCCAGCACCTCTTTAGCGCGGAACAATGAGCAGTTCTTC
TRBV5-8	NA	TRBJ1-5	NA	CASSLTLYSNQPQHF	TGTGCCAGCAGCTTGACACTATATAGCAATCAGCCCCAGCATTTT
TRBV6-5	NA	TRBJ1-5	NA	CASSYDRNQPQHF	TGTGCCAGCAGTTACGACAGAAATCAGCCCCAGCATTTT
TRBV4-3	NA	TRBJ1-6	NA	CASSQGPTLNSPLHF	TGCGCCAGCAGCCAAGGGCCGACTCTTAATTCACCCCTCCACTTT
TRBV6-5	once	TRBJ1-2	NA	CASSSTAYGYTF	TGTGCCAGCAGTTCCACAGCCTATGGCTACACCTTC
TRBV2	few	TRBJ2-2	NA	CASSTQGSRNTGELFF	TGTGCCAGCAGTACTCAGGGGAGTAGGAACACCGGGGAGCTGTTTTTT
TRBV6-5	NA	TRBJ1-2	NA	CASSRQKQAVGGYTF	TGTGCCAGCAGCCGACAAAAACAGGCTGTCGGTGGCTACACCTTC
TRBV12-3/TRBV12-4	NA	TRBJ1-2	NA	CASSWGAYGYTF	TGTGCCAGCAGTTGGGGCGCCTATGGCTACACCTTC
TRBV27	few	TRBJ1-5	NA	CASSLQGGQPQHF	TGTGCCAGCAGTTTACAGGGCGGCCAGCCCCAGCATTTT
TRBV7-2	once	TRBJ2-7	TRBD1	CASSAHGQGNYEQYF	TGTGCCAGCAGCGCCCACGGACAGGGTAACTACGAGCAGTACTTC
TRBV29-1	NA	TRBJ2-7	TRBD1	CSVKPGQSYEQYF	TGCAGCGTGAAACCGGGACAGTCCTACGAGCAGTACTTC
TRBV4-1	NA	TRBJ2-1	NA	CASSQVRDTILNEQFF	TGCGCCAGCAGCCAAGTAAGAGACACCATACTCAATGAGCAGTTCTTC
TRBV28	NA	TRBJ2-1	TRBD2	CASSLGAGGRNEQFF	TGTGCCAGCAGTTTGGGGGCGGGAGGGCGGAATGAGCAGTTCTTC
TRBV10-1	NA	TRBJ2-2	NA	CASSSSNTGELFF	NA
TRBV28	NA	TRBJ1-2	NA	CASSFDKAPYGYTF	TGTGCCAGCAGTTTCGACAAGGCCCCCTATGGCTACACCTTC
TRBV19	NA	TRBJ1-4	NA	CASSQSGQGGKLFF	TGTGCCAGTAGTCAATCGGGGCAGGGAGGAAAACTGTTTTTT
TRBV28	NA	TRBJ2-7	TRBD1	CATQGVYYEQYF	TGTGCCACCCAGGGGGTGTACTACGAGCAGTACTTC
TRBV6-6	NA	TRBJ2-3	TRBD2	CASSSSGATDTQYF	TGTGCCAGCAGTTCTAGCGGGGCCACAGATACGCAGTATTTT
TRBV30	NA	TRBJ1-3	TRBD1	CAWKGQGTGNTIYF	TGTGCCTGGAAGGGACAGGGGACTGGAAACACCATATATTTT
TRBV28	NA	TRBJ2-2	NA	CASSFGSRNTGELFF	TGTGCCAGCAGTTTTGGGAGCCGGAACACCGGGGAGCTGTTTTTT
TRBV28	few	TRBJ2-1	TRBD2	CASSSTAPGTSSYNEQFF	TGTGCCAGCAGTTCCACCGCCCCCGGGACTAGCTCCTACAATGAGCAGTTCTTC
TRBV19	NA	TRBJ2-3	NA	CASSIYGDTQYF	TGTGCCAGTAGTATTTACGGAGATACGCAGTATTTT
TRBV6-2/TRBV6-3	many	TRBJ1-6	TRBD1	CASSPDRINSPLHF	TGTGCCAGCAGTCCGGACAGGATTAATTCACCCCTCCACTTT
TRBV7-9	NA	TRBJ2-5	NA	CASSLSNSETQYF	TGTGCCAGCAGCTTATCGAACAGTGAGACCCAGTACTTC
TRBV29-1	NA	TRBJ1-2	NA	CSVATGNADYGYTF	TGCAGCGTTGCGACAGGTAACGCGGACTATGGCTACACCTTC
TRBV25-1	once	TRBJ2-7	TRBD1	CASSDMRQGALEQYF	TGTGCCAGCAGTGATATGAGACAGGGGGCGCTGGAGCAGTACTTC
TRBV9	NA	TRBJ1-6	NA	CASSATHYNSPLHF	TGTGCCAGCAGCGCGACACACTATAATTCACCCCTCCACTTT
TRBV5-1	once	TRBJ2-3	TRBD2	CASSAGLARDTQYF	TGCGCCAGCAGCGCGGGACTAGCCCGAGATACGCAGTATTTT
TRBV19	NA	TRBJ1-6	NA	CASRLGTGYYNSPLHF	TGTGCCAGTAGATTGGGAACAGGCTACTATAATTCACCCCTCCACTTT
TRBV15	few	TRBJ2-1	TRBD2	CATSRDLAGGDEQFF	TGTGCCACCAGCAGAGACCTAGCGGGAGGGGATGAGCAGTTCTTC
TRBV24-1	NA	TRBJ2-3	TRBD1	CATSDYTGGRDTQYF	TGTGCCACCAGTGATTACACAGGGGGCCGGGATACGCAGTATTTT
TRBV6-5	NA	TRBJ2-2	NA	CASSSEGGVTGELFF	TGTGCCAGCAGCTCAGAAGGGGGGGTCACCGGGGAGCTGTTTTTT
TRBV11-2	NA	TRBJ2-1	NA	CASSFPRGFSLSEQFF	TGTGCCAGCAGCTTTCCCCGGGGGTTCAGTTTAAGTGAGCAGTTCTTC
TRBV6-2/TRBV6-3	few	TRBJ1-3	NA	CASSLNSGNTIYF	TGTGCCAGCAGCCTTAACTCTGGAAACACCATATATTTT
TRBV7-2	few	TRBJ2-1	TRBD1	CASSLSGTVYNEQFF	TGTGCCAGCAGCTTATCGGGGACAGTTTACAATGAGCAGTTCTTC
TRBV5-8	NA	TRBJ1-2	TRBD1	CASSLAGQGDGYTF	TGTGCCAGCAGCTTGGCCGGACAGGGAGATGGCTACACCTTC
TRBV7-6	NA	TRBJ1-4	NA	CASSLGQVGGKLFF	TGTGCCAGCAGCTTAGGTCAGGTCGGGGGAAAACTGTTTTTT
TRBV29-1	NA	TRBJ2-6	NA	CSVVSGAGANVLTF	TGCAGCGTTGTATCAGGGGCTGGGGCCAACGTCCTGACTTTC
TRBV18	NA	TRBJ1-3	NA	CASSPRDSGNTIYF	TGTGCCAGCTCACCCCGGGACTCTGGAAACACCATATATTTT
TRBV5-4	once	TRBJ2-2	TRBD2	CASSLELAGAGELFF	TGTGCCAGCAGCTTAGAGCTAGCGGGAGCCGGGGAGCTGTTTTTT
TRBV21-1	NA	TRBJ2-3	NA	CASSKGFFSGSRF	TGTGCCAGCAGCAAAGGGTTCTTTAGCGGGAGCCGTTTT
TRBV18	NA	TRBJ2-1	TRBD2	CASSPDTGLAGGNEQFF	TGTGCCAGCTCACCAGATACCGGACTAGCGGGAGGAAATGAGCAGTTCTTC
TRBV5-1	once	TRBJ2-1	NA	CASSLGQGSNEQFF	TGCGCCAGCAGCTTGGGTCAGGGGTCAAATGAGCAGTTCTTC
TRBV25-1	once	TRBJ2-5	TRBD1	CASSDLQGPGETQYF	TGTGCCAGCAGTGATCTACAGGGGCCGGGGGAGACCCAGTACTTC
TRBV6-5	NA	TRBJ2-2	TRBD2	CASGISGSIGELFF	TGTGCCAGCGGAATTAGCGGGAGTATCGGGGAGCTGTTTTTT
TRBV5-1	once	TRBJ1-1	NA	CASSLRTMNTEAFF	TGCGCCAGCAGCTTGCGTACAATGAACACTGAAGCTTTCTTT
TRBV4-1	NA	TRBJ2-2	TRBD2	CASSPGGLAGAANTGELFF	TGCGCCAGCAGCCCTGGGGGACTAGCGGGAGCCGCGAACACCGGGGAGCTGTTTTTT
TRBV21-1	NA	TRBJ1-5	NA	CASSKFSPRYQPQHF	TGTGCCAGCAGCAAATTTTCCCCTAGGTATCAGCCCCAGCATTTT
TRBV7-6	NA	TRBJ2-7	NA	CASSLEGGYEQYF	TGTGCCAGCAGCTTAGAAGGGGGCTACGAGCAGTACTTC